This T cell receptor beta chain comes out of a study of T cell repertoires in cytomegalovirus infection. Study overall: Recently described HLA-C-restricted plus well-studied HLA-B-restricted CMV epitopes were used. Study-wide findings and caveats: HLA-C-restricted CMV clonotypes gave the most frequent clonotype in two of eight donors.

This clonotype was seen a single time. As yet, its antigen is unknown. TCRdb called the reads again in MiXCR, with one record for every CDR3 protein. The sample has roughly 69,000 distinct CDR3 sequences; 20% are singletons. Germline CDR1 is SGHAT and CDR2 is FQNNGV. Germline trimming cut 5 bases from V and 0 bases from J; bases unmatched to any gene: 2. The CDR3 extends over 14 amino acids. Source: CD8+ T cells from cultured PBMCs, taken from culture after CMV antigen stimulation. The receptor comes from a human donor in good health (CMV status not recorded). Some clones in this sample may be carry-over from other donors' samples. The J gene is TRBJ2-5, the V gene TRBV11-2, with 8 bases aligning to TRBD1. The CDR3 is CASSGDRYQETQYF. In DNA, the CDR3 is TGTGCCAGCAGCGGGGACAGGTACCAAGAGACCCAGTACTTC.